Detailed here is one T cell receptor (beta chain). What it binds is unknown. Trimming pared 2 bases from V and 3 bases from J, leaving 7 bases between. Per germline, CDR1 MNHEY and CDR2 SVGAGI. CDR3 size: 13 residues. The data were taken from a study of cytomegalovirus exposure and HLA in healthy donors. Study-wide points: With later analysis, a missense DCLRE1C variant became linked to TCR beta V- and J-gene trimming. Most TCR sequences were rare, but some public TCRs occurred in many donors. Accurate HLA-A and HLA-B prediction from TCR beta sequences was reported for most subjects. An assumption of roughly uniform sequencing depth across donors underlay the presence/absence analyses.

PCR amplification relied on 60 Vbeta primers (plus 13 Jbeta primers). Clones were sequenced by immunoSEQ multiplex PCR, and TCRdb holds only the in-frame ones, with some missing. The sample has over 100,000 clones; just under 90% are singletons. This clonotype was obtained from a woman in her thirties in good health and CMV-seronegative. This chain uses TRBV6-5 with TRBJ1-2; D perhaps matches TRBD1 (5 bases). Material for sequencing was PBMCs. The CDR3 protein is CASSYEGDYGYTF. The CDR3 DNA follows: TGTGCCAGCAGTTACGAAGGGGACTATGGCTACACCTTC.